The next 13 T cell receptor beta chains were all read from a single sample in a study of Ad26.COV2.S vaccination and SARS-CoV-2 variants. Sample treatment: some 19 received Ad26.COV2.S at low or high dose, single or two shots; a few received placebo; per-sample allocation not given. The investigators took samples on day 63 after the first vaccine or placebo injection. Assay used: immunoSEQ multiplex PCR; TCRdb lists only in-frame clones, some missing. The sample yields hundreds of thousands of clones, about nine tenths seen once. The specimen comprised peripheral blood, sampled in a trial of Ad26.COV2.S vaccine versus placebo. Receptor source: a person aged 18-60 years who received the Ad26.COV2.S COVID-19 vaccine or a placebo.

This clone showed up just a few times. The chain has TRBV6-5 and TRBJ1-1, with D hard to call. The V gene's germline CDR1 is MNHEY and CDR2 SVGAGI. This CDR3 spans 12 amino acids. The V and J ends lost 8 bases and 1 base respectively, with 8 bases between them. Written as DNA, the CDR3 is TGTGCCAGCGGTCAGGAGAACACTGAAGCTTTCTTT. It codes for CASGQENTEAFF.

The count of this clone is one. This sequence joins TRBV30 and TRBJ1-4; D unclear. Trimming left V 0 bases short and J 7 bases short, with 12 bases between. Germline V gene lookup returns CDR1 GTSNPN and CDR2 SVGIG (reference sequence). CDR3 length: 14 amino acids. The CDR3 DNA reads as TGTGCCTGGAGTGTACGTCTAAAAGGTGAAAAACTGTTTTTT. It encodes CAWSVRLKGEKLFF.

The chain carries TRBV6-6 and TRBJ1-2; D not resolved. Germline V lookup: CDR1 MNHNY, CDR2 SVGAGI (reference sequence). The CDR3 is 15 residues long. Trimming pared 7 bases from V and 4 bases from J, leaving 19 bases between. The chain's CDR3 is CASTRSQAEGYGYTF. The CDR3 bases are TGTGCCAGCACCCGCTCGCAGGCCGAAGGCTATGGCTACACCTTC.

V usage is TRBV5-1 and J usage is TRBJ2-1, with 9 bases identical to TRBD1. The CDR3 consists of 15 residues. After removal of 3 bases from V and 6 bases from J, the junction contained 7 bases not matched to a gene. From germline, CDR1 is SGHRS and CDR2 YFSETQ. CDR3 protein: CASSWTGDLVNEQFF. As DNA, the CDR3 is TGCGCCAGCAGCTGGACAGGGGATTTAGTCAATGAGCAGTTCTTC.

The chain recombines TRBV29-1 with TRBJ1-1; D unclear. V lost 6 bases to trimming and J lost 7 bases, with 21 bases between them. CDR1 SQVTM and CDR2 ANQGSEA come from the germline V gene. CDR3 length: 14 amino acids. CDR3 protein: CSVTPLRESGEAFF. CDR3 nucleotide sequence: TGCAGCGTGACCCCGCTTCGGGAGTCAGGTGAAGCTTTCTTT.

V is TRBV5-4 and J is TRBJ1-2, with 8 bases that match TRBD1. J lost 4 bases, V lost 3 bases, and 8 bases had no gene match. This CDR3 is 15 amino acids long. Germline V gene sequence: CDR1 SGHNT, CDR2 YYREEE (reference sequence). In nucleotides, the CDR3 is TGTGCCAGCAGCTACGGACAGGGTCTATTCTATGGCTACACCTTC. It is translated as CASSYGQGLFYGYTF.

The rearrangement joins TRBV13 to TRBJ2-5; no clear D. Germline CDR1 is PRHDT and CDR2 is FYEKMQ (reference sequence). The CDR3 has 16 amino acids. Trimming took 1 base from V and 4 from J, leaving 16 bases between them. The CDR3 DNA sequence: TGTGCCAGCAGCTTAGCTTTCAGCCTGGTGAGAGAGACCCAGTACTTC. It yields the protein CASSLAFSLVRETQYF.

This sequence joins TRBV12-5 and TRBJ1-1; no clear D gene. The CDR3 spans 13 residues. CDR1 and CDR2 (germline): LGHNT, FRNRAP. Trimming removed 6 bases from V and 1 base from J, with 9 bases in between. The CDR3 sequence is CASGTVQNTEAFF. The CDR3 nucleotides are TGTGCTAGTGGGACTGTCCAGAACACTGAAGCTTTCTTT. Based on the CDR3 plus reference TRBV12-5 and TRBJ1-1, the full variable domain is DARVTQTPRHKVTEMGQEVTMRCQPILGHNTVFWYRQTMMQGLELLAYFRNRAPLDDSGMPKDRFSAEMPDATLATLKIQPSEPRDSAVYFCASGTVQNTEAFFGQGTRLTVV.

This chain joins TRBV24-1 and TRBJ2-7; 10 bases agree with TRBD1. Losses at the gene ends were 4 bases for V and 1 base for J; bases not matched to a gene: 9. This CDR3 is 17 amino acids long. Germline V gene lookup returns CDR1 KGHDR and CDR2 SFDVKD. The CDR3 region has the DNA TGTGCCACCAGTGAACCTTTCCTGGACAGGGGGTCCTACGAGCAGTACTTC. Protein: CATSEPFLDRGSYEQYF.

The chain couples TRBV29-1 to TRBJ1-4; 8 bases agree with TRBD1. The germline gives CDR1 SQVTM, CDR2 ANQGSEA. The V gene end was trimmed by 6 bases and the J gene end by 8 bases; junction bases not matched to a gene: 17. CDR3 length: 16 residues. Here the CDR3 DNA reads TGCAGCGTCGCGCGCGCCCGGACAGGGATGGTGGAAAAACTGTTTTTT. The encoded protein is CSVARARTGMVEKLFF.

This clone has just one count. The chain employs TRBV11-3 and TRBJ2-2, with 10 bases identical to TRBD1. The germline gives CDR1 SGHNT, CDR2 YENEEA. V shed 1 base, J shed 4 bases, and the junction held 6 bases outside the gene matches. This CDR3 spans 17 amino acids. The CDR3 coding sequence is TGTGCCAGCAGCTTAGTTACAGGGACAGGGGCCACCGGGGAGCTGTTTTTT. This codes for CASSLVTGTGATGELFF.

This clone has just one count. DNA for the CDR3: TGTGCCATCAGTGTTCGCGGGGAGGGCACTGAAGCTTTCTTT. Translated, it gives CAISVRGEGTEAFF. The rearrangement uses TRBV10-3 and TRBJ1-1, with unresolved D. The V end lost 4 bases, the J end lost 4 bases, and 13 bases lay between the germline ends. Germline V CDR1 and CDR2: ENHRY, SYGVKD. The CDR3 spans 14 residues.

This rearrangement joins TRBV4-2 to TRBJ2-2; a possible D gene is TRBD1 (6 bases). The length of the CDR3 is 15 residues. Germline assignment: CDR1 LGHNA and CDR2 YNFKEQ. Trimming took off 0 bases at V and 3 bases at J, with 8 bases between the two ends. The CDR3 nucleotides are TGTGCCAGCAGCCAAGATGGACAGCACACCGGGGAGCTGTTTTTT. Amino acid sequence: CASSQDGQHTGELFF.